This T cell receptor (beta chain) is from a study of T cell repertoires in cytomegalovirus infection. Study background: CMV infection and matching HLA type were both indicated by public TCR beta signatures.

In TCRdb, the reads were re-called with MiXCR into one record per CDR3 protein. The sample includes 210,000 or so distinct CDR3 sequences, around 6.4% of them seen just once. At least ten counts were recorded for this clonotype. The antigen is unknown. Germline CDR1 SGHTA, CDR2 FQGNSA. Trimming took 1 base from V and 7 from J, leaving 9 bases between them. The CDR3 loop spans 13 amino acids. Findings and caveats of the study: The study found HLA-C-restricted CMV-specific TCR beta clonotypes dominating the ex vivo response. CMV carriers with the relevant HLA were identified by cumulative public TCR beta family frequency.

This receptor was taken from a human donor in good health (CMV status not recorded). Some clones in this sample may be carry-over from other donors' samples. The sample consisted of PBMCs. The rearrangement uses TRBV7-2 and TRBJ2-3; D is undetermined. For the CDR3, the DNA is TGTGCCAGCAGCTTAGAGGTGCGAAATACGCAGTATTTT. This gives the protein CASSLEVRNTQYF.